This T cell receptor beta chain was obtained from a study of blood T cell repertoires in COVID-19. Overall study context: Spain, Italy and the United States supplied samples that represented acute and convalescent COVID-19. The cDNA or gDNA used as material had been derived from T cells, B-cell-depleted T cells, or PBMCs.

Methods used by the authors: From reference gene primer amplification, estimates of nucleated cell counts were derived. Data came from immunoSEQ multiplex PCR; TCRdb stores just in-frame clones and leaves some out. Clonal size and the V and J genes are those of that table, whereas D and trimming came from the DNA. The data show more than 250,000 clones, with approximately 85% seen just once and 4.5% to 5.5% held by the top ten. This clone was observed a few times. The clonotype originates from a middle-aged man with active or convalescent COVID-19. Sequencing was done on a sample of peripheral blood.

CDR3 loop: CASRPRGSLGQYF. The CDR3 nucleotides are TGTGCCAGCAGACCCCGGGGATCCTTGGGGCAGTACTTC. This chain joins TRBV6-5 and TRBJ2-7; tentatively, D is TRBD2 (5 bases). V lost 6 bases, J lost 9 bases, and 18 bases lay in between. From germline, CDR1 is MNHEY and CDR2 SVGAGI. The length of the CDR3 is 13 residues.